The 28 T cell receptor beta chains below all came from one sample that was sequenced in a study of blood T cells in healthy people across ages. Next came a second PCR, run for 7 to 11 cycles, which used a sample-barcoded 5' primer along with a J-beta primer mix. TCRdb passed the 5' RACE reads through MiXCR, listing each CDR3 protein once. The sample includes approximately 800,000 distinct CDR3 sequences, 20% to 30% of them seen just once. The sample was also linked to a second study, of T cells of mothers and their children.

Sequencing input: blood. These receptors originate from a boy aged 10-17 years in good health.

In regard to this clonotype: A much larger clone lies one base from this, so it may be a read error. The chain has TRBV5-1 and TRBJ2-5; no reliable D call. The CDR3 extends over 11 amino acids. Germline V gene data show CDR1 as SGHRS and CDR2 as YFSETQ. CDR3 sequence: CASRYQEAQYF. Here the CDR3 DNA reads TGCGCCAGCCGGTACCAAGAGGCCCAGTACTTC.

The chain joins TRBV28 to TRBJ2-3; TRBD2 matches at 10 bases. Trimming took 7 bases from V and 3 from J; bases not matched to a gene: 7. Germline V gene lookup returns CDR1 MDHEN and CDR2 SYDVKM. The CDR3 sequence is 15 residues long. CDR3 nucleotides: TGTGCCAGCAAAGCCGGGACTAGCGCGACAGATACGCAGTATTTT. Translated: CASKAGTSATDTQYF.

CDR3 DNA sequence: TGCAGCGGACGGACAGGGGGCTCTGGGGCCAACGTCCTGACTTTC. Protein sequence: CSGRTGGSGANVLTF. V gene TRBV29-1 combines with J gene TRBJ2-6, with 10 bases lining up with TRBD1. V lost 7 bases to trimming and J lost 0 bases; unmatched junction nucleotides: 3. The CDR3 runs 15 residues. CDR1 and CDR2 from the germline V gene are SQVTM and ANQGSEA.

The sample holds a few counts of this clonotype. The chain employs TRBV20-1 and TRBJ1-4; D is undetermined. The V gene's germline CDR1 is DFQATT and CDR2 SNEGSKA (reference sequence). Trimming removed 3 bases from V and 8 bases from J, with 10 bases in between. CDR3 length: 12 amino acids. DNA for the CDR3: TGCAGTGCTAGGGACCTGGACGAAAAACTGTTTTTT. It yields the protein CSARDLDEKLFF.

This chain joins TRBV4-1 and TRBJ2-1, with 7 nucleotides matching TRBD1. The end of the DNA aligns better with TRBJ2-7, so the J call may be wrong. CDR3 length: 15 residues. The germline gives CDR1 MGHRA, CDR2 YSYEKL. The CDR3 DNA follows: TGCGCCAGCAGCCATCCGGGACAGTCGAACTACGAGCAGTACTTC. This translates into CASSHPGQSNYEQYF.

This clonotype was seen only a few times. The chain has TRBV30 and TRBJ2-5; 9 nucleotides line up with TRBD1. The tail of the sequence fits TRBJ2-7 better, so the J call may be wrong. Germline V gives CDR1 GTSNPN, CDR2 SVGIG (reference sequence). This CDR3 region has 17 residues. In nucleotides, the CDR3 is TGTGCCTGGAGTGGTCCCGGGACAGGGCCCAAGCCTTACGAGCAGTACTTC. It translates to CAWSGPGTGPKPYEQYF.

The chain is built from TRBV29-1 and TRBJ1-1; possibly TRBD1 for D (6 bases). CDR1 and CDR2 from the germline V gene are SQVTM and ANQGSEA. The CDR3 consists of 13 residues. The germline V and J ends were trimmed by 4 bases and 1 base, with 10 bases remaining between them. CDR3 DNA sequence: TGCAGCGTTGCTCGGGGGGCGAACACTGAAGCTTTCTTT. Its translation: CSVARGANTEAFF.

This clonotype was picked up a small number of times. V usage is TRBV5-1 and J usage is TRBJ1-1; D ambiguous. This CDR3 has 13 amino acids. The germline CDR1 and CDR2 sequences are SGHRS and YFSETQ. V lost 6 bases and J 2 bases, leaving 11 bases between the germline ends. CDR3 nucleotide sequence: TGCGCCAGCACCCCCGACATTAACACTGAAGCTTTCTTT. This sequence encodes CASTPDINTEAFF.

This clonotype was found a few times. A read error may account for a junction end that differs from germline. The gene calls are TRBV5-5 and TRBJ2-1, with 10 bases matching TRBD2. Germline lookup yields CDR1 SGHKS and CDR2 YYEKEE (reference sequence). The CDR3 runs 15 residues. In nucleotides, the CDR3 is TGTGCCAGCAGCTTCTCAGCGGGGGGGCACAATGAGCGGTTCTTC. Translation: CASSFSAGGHNERFF.

The rearrangement uses TRBV5-1 and TRBJ2-5; D unresolved. Trimming took 5 bases from V and 3 from J, leaving 14 bases between them. The CDR3 contains 14 residues. Germline V gene lookup returns CDR1 SGHRS and CDR2 YFSETQ. In nucleotides, the CDR3 is TGCGCCAGCAGATATAAGGGTCTAGAAGAGACCCAGTACTTC. Residues: CASRYKGLEETQYF.

This clonotype was picked up a small number of times. The CDR3 spells CASRKKRGATQTYNEQFF. The CDR3 DNA is TGTGCCAGCAGAAAAAAGCGGGGGGCAACTCAAACCTACAATGAGCAGTTCTTC. The V call is TRBV7-9, the J call TRBJ2-1; 9 bases fit TRBD2. Germline CDR1 reads SEHNR; CDR2 reads FQNEAQ (reference sequence). J was trimmed by 2 bases and V by 6 bases; bases with no gene match: 14. This CDR3 contains 18 residues.

The J gene is TRBJ2-1, the V gene TRBV10-3; D is unresolved. Near its end, the DNA agrees better with TRBJ2-7, so the J call may be wrong. The CDR3 sequence is 15 residues long. Germline loops: CDR1 ENHRY, CDR2 SYGVKD. CDR3 residues: CAISEVGSRTYEQYF. Here the CDR3 DNA reads TGTGCCATCAGTGAAGTAGGCAGCCGAACCTACGAGCAGTACTTC.

The V and J genes are TRBV25-1 and TRBJ2-5; 7 positions agree with TRBD2. The CDR3 length is 16 residues. V dropped 1 base and J dropped 5; count of bases not matched to a gene: 10. Germline lookup yields CDR1 MGHDK and CDR2 SYGVNS. The chain's CDR3 is CASSEWKSGVDETQYF. The DNA of the CDR3 is TGTGCCAGCAGTGAATGGAAAAGCGGGGTTGATGAGACCCAGTACTTC.

The genes are TRBV29-1 and TRBJ1-3; D uncertain. The V and J ends lost 5 bases and 7 bases respectively, with 18 bases between them. In germline, CDR1 is SQVTM, CDR2 ANQGSEA. The CDR3 consists of 14 residues. CDR3 DNA sequence: TGCAGCGTTTCGCCCGGTGCGTCCGGGAACACCATATATTTT. Amino acids: CSVSPGASGNTIYF.

This chain joins TRBV7-9 and TRBJ1-4; D not certain. This CDR3 has 13 amino acids. Trimming left V 0 bases short and J 7 bases short, with 6 bases between. Germline V lookup: CDR1 SEHNR, CDR2 FQNEAQ (reference sequence). The CDR3 spells CASSLAASEKLFF. The CDR3 DNA reads TGTGCCAGCAGCTTAGCGGCGTCTGAAAAACTGTTTTTT.

The chain has TRBV4-1 and TRBJ1-2; possible D gene TRBD1, 5 bases. The V end was cut by 0 bases, the J end by 8 bases, with 10 bases between. This CDR3 region has 13 residues. Per germline, CDR1 MGHRA and CDR2 YSYEKL. The CDR3 nucleotides read TGCGCCAGCAGCCAAGATCCAGGGCGGGGCTACACCTTC. Protein product: CASSQDPGRGYTF.

This rearrangement joins TRBV7-2 to TRBJ2-5; D may be TRBD1 or TRBD2 (6 bases each). The CDR3 length is 13 residues. CDR1 is SGHTA and CDR2 is FQGNSA in the germline V gene. Trimming took off 10 bases at V and 5 bases at J, with 17 bases between the two ends. The CDR3 nucleotides read TGTGCCAAAGCCGGGGGCCCGGGGGAGACCCAGTACTTC. Translation gives CAKAGGPGETQYF.

The V call is TRBV6-1, the J call TRBJ2-1; TRBD2 aligns across 9 bases. V gave up 5 bases and J gave up 0 bases; unmatched junction bases: 14. The CDR3 runs to 19 residues. Germline values: CDR1 MNHNS, CDR2 SASEGT. The DNA of the CDR3 is TGTGCCAGCAGTCAGACTAGCGGACGCCTCTTGAGCTCCTACAATGAGCAGTTCTTC. Translation: CASSQTSGRLLSSYNEQFF.

This clonotype has just one count. J is TRBJ2-1 and V is TRBV6-5; D is uncertain. The DNA end is more similar to TRBJ2-7, so the J call may be wrong. This CDR3 contains 10 residues. Looked up from germline, CDR1 is MNHEY and CDR2 is SVGAGI. The CDR3 sequence is CASELAEQYF. As DNA, the CDR3 is TGTGCCAGCGAGTTAGCCGAGCAGTACTTC.

This clonotype was seen more than once but under ten times. J is TRBJ1-1 and V is TRBV3-1, with D unresolved. Germline V gene data show CDR1 as LGHDT and CDR2 as YNNKEL (reference sequence). The CDR3 runs to 13 residues. V shed 0 bases and J shed 4 bases, with 6 bases lying between them. The CDR3 region is CASSQDLSTEAFF. In nucleotides, the CDR3 is TGTGCCAGCAGCCAAGATCTTAGCACTGAAGCTTTCTTT.

This clonotype was seen a handful of times. The chain carries TRBV12-3 or TRBV12-4 and TRBJ2-5; tentative D call: TRBD2 (6 bases). The end of the DNA is better explained by TRBJ2-7, so the J call may be wrong. The CDR3 runs to 14 residues. CDR3 in amino acids: CASSLLGGRYEQYF. In DNA, the CDR3 is TGTGCCAGCAGTTTACTCGGGGGTCGTTACGAGCAGTACTTC.

The chain couples TRBV5-1 to TRBJ2-7; 7 bases fit TRBD1. V gave up 2 bases and J gave up 4 bases; unmatched junction bases: 9. The CDR3 runs to 15 residues. Germline V gives CDR1 SGHRS, CDR2 YFSETQ. DNA of the CDR3: TGCGCCAGCAGCTTCCTTTCCGGGACAGAGTACGAGCAGTACTTC. Translated: CASSFLSGTEYEQYF.

J is TRBJ2-1 and V is TRBV12-3 or TRBV12-4; D is perhaps TRBD2 (6 bases). The CDR3 runs 13 residues. Trimming removed 7 bases at V and 2 bases at J, with 9 bases between. The CDR3 loop reads CASKPGAYNEQFF. DNA for the CDR3: TGTGCCAGCAAACCGGGGGCCTACAATGAGCAGTTCTTC.

The V call is TRBV24-1, the J call TRBJ2-1; no clear D gene. Germline-derived CDR1 and CDR2 are KGHDR and SFDVKD. The CDR3 loop spans 16 amino acids. Trimming removed 3 bases at V and 0 bases at J, with 11 bases between. CDR3 amino acids: CATSDPGESSYNEQFF. In DNA, the CDR3 is TGTGCCACCAGTGATCCAGGTGAAAGCTCCTACAATGAGCAGTTCTTC.

A remark on this clonotype: The junction differs from germline at one of its ends, possibly a read error. The chain employs TRBV12-3 or TRBV12-4 and TRBJ1-3, with D uncertain. The CDR3 spans 13 residues. DNA for the CDR3: TGTGCCACTACGTCGAGCTCTGGAGACACCATATATTTT. Translating it yields CATTSSSGDTIYF.

Regarding this clonotype: An end of the junction differs from the germline gene, which may be a read error. The genes are TRBV24-1 and TRBJ2-5, with 14 bases identical to TRBD2. There are 13 residues in the CDR3. CDR1 is KGHDR and CDR2 is SFDVKD in the germline V gene. The CDR3 DNA reads as TGTGCCACCAGTGACCTGACTAGCGGGGGGGCCTTCTTC. Protein sequence: CATSDLTSGGAFF.

The chain links TRBV24-1 to TRBJ2-4; possibly TRBD1 for D (5 bases). V was clipped by 12 bases and J by 0 bases, with 20 bases between them. CDR3 length equals 16 residues. The germline CDR1 and CDR2 sequences are KGHDR and SFDVKD. This chain's CDR3 is CAPTVLFGAAKNIQYF. DNA for the CDR3: TGTGCCCCTACCGTCCTGTTTGGGGCAGCCAAAAACATTCAGTACTTC.

This clonotype was counted between two and nine times. The CDR3 coding sequence is TGTGCCAGCAGGCGGACAGGGCAGGACGAGCAGTTCTTC. Translated: CASRRTGQDEQFF. The chain joins TRBV2 to TRBJ2-1, with 8 positions matching TRBD1. Germline V CDR1 and CDR2: SNHLY, FYNNEI. The CDR3 is made up of 13 amino acids. Trimming took 6 bases from V and 10 from J; bases not matched to a gene: 8.